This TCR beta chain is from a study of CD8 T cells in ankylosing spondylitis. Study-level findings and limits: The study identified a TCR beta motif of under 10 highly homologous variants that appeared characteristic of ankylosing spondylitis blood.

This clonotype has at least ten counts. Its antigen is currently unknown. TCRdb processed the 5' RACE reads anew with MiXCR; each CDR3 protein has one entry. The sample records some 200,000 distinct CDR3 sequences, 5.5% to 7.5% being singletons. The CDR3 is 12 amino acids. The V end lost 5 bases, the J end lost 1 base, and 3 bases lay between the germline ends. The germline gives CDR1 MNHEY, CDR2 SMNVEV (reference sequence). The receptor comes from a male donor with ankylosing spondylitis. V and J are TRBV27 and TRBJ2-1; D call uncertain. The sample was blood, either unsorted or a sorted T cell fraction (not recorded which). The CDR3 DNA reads TGTGCCAGCAGTGCTTCCTACAATGAGCAGTTCTTC. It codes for CASSASYNEQFF.